The present entry profiles one T cell receptor (beta chain) with its context. The record originates from a study of blood T cell repertoires in COVID-19. Study-wide context: Samples taken during acute and convalescent COVID-19 were collected in the United States, Italy and Spain.

In the study's own analysis: Reference gene primer amplification gave estimated nucleated cell counts. TCRdb's table, derived via immunoSEQ multiplex PCR, lists solely in-frame clones and lacks some. D and trimming were read from the DNA, whereas the V and J calls and clone size are those reported in that table. The data show about 210,000 clones, roughly four fifths seen once. Germline V gives CDR1 MRHNA, CDR2 SNTAGT. The CDR3 is 15 amino acids. The V segment lost 4 bases and the J segment 6 bases; nucleotides outside the gene matches: 8. This sequence joins TRBV6-4 and TRBJ1-2; TRBD1 matches at 10 bases. Sequenced: peripheral blood. This clonotype originated in a woman aged 40 to 50 with active or convalescent COVID-19. The CDR3 region is CASSVESGQGHGYTF. CDR3 DNA: TGTGCCAGCAGTGTCGAATCGGGACAGGGGCATGGCTACACCTTC.